This T cell receptor beta chain was sequenced during a study of blood T cell repertoires in COVID-19. Study in general: COVID-19 samples, acute and convalescent, were from the United States, Italy and Spain.

The age range of participants was about 18 to 100 years, with residence in roughly 25 US areas. Among Cohort 3 donors, those recovered had two negative PCRs, clearance, or symptom resolution. Repertoires were generated with immunoSEQ multiplex PCR, while TCRdb's copy carries only in-frame clones and drops some. The data hold hundreds of thousands of clones, with about 89% observed a single time. Germline lookup yields CDR1 LNHDA and CDR2 SQIVND (reference sequence). This CDR3 contains 15 residues. J lost 5 bases, V lost 4 bases, and 5 bases had no gene match. The origin of this receptor is a woman in her 40s who had recovered from COVID-19. Sequencing input: PBMCs or T cells enriched from blood (not recorded which). The chain couples TRBV19 to TRBJ2-2; 9 bases are shared with TRBD1. This chain's CDR3 is CASSRDRVGTGELFF. As DNA, the CDR3 is TGTGCCAGTAGTAGGGACAGGGTCGGAACCGGGGAGCTGTTTTTT.